The 7 T cell receptor beta chains given below trace back to one sample, sequenced in a study of regulatory T cells in long-lasting Graves disease. TCR beta libraries were built with iRepertoire HTBI primers and Arm-PCR of CDR3 regions. TCRdb re-called the multiplex PCR reads with MiXCR, one entry per CDR3 protein. The repertoire holds approximately 270,000 distinct CDR3 sequences, with about 17% as singletons. Time point noted: newly diagnosed GD, antithyroid drugs for less than 3 months. After RNA was extracted from PBMCs, the TCR library was made from it. This sample also belongs to another study, concerning T cells in Graves' hyperthyroidism and ophthalmopathy.

This sample comprised peripheral blood mononuclear cells (PBMCs), obtained at new diagnosis, from a patient treated with antithyroid drugs. The source of these receptors is a woman in her 30s with Graves disease.

This clonotype has at least ten counts. This sequence joins TRBV12-3 or TRBV12-4 and TRBJ1-2, with a tentative D call TRBD1 (6 bases). Trimming cost V 5 bases and J 6 bases, with 19 bases left between them. The CDR3 has 15 amino acids. The CDR3 here is CASSLRQERNNGYTF. CDR3 nucleotide sequence: TGTGCCAGCAGTCTCAGACAGGAGCGGAATAATGGCTACACCTTC.

This clonotype was detected a few times. The chain joins TRBV2 to TRBJ2-6; maybe TRBD1 (6 bases). Germline CDR1 and CDR2: SNHLY and FYNNEI. V shed 7 bases and J shed 0 bases, with 10 bases lying between them. The CDR3 totals 15 residues. The CDR3 nucleotides are TGTGCCAGCATCGGACAGATCTCTGGGGCCAACGTCCTGACTTTC. As protein: CASIGQISGANVLTF.

This clonotype was observed at least ten times. One junction end disagrees with the germline gene, perhaps due to a read error. The chain carries TRBV5-1 and TRBJ1-1, with 8 bases matching TRBD1. The germline V gene has CDR1 SGHRS and CDR2 YFSETQ. CDR3 length: 14 residues. CDR3 region: CASSRTGLNTEAFF. In nucleotides, the CDR3 is TGTGCCAGCAGTCGGACAGGGTTGAACACTGAAGCTTTCTTT.

The table lists this clonotype with a few counts. This chain connects TRBV20-1 to TRBJ1-4, with D maybe TRBD1 (6 bases). Germline lookup yields CDR1 DFQATT and CDR2 SNEGSKA (reference sequence). This CDR3 has 14 residues. V was shortened by 4 bases and J by 4 bases, with 13 bases between the two germline ends. The CDR3, as DNA: TGCAGTGCTAAATCGGGGGCGGATAATGAAAAACTGTTTTTT. Translating gives CSAKSGADNEKLFF.

The CDR3 sequence is CASSLSGEGKPQHF. DNA of the CDR3: TGTGCCAGCAGTTTATCAGGGGAAGGAAAGCCCCAGCATTTT. The rearrangement joins TRBV27 to TRBJ1-5; a possible D gene is TRBD1 (5 bases). Trimming took off 0 bases at V and 8 bases at J, with 11 bases between the two ends. This CDR3 has 14 amino acids. Per the germline V gene, CDR1 is MNHEY and CDR2 is SMNVEV (reference sequence).

In this sample, this clonotype turned up many times. J is TRBJ2-7 and V is TRBV20-1, with TRBD1 as a possible D gene (7 bases). With 6 bases removed from V and 6 bases from J, the gap between germline ends came to 21 bases. In germline, CDR1 is DFQATT, CDR2 SNEGSKA (reference sequence). This CDR3 has 14 amino acids. DNA for the CDR3: TGCAGTGCACAAGAGGGCAGGGGGGTACCCGAGCAGTACTTC. Its translation is CSAQEGRGVPEQYF.

The chain links TRBV7-2 to TRBJ2-7; D remains unclear. CDR3 length: 12 amino acids. CDR1 is SGHTA and CDR2 is FQGNSA in the germline V gene. V was trimmed by 2 bases and J by 3 bases, leaving 5 bases between them. The CDR3 DNA reads as TGTGCCAGCAGCTTAATCTTCTACGAGCAGTACTTC. Translated, it gives CASSLIFYEQYF.